This TCR beta chain is drawn from a study of response to subunit inactivated influenza vaccine. The study, taken as a whole, reports: A suggestion made by the authors is that each seasonal influenza vaccination recruits few new T cells.

TCRdb re-called the RT-PCR reads through MiXCR, storing one row per CDR3 protein. The table shows 700,000 to 900,000 distinct CDR3 sequences, with roughly 20% occurring only once. The germline V gene has CDR1 DFQATT and CDR2 SNEGSKA (reference sequence). This CDR3 has 14 residues. V gave up 1 base and J gave up 10 bases, with 17 bases separating them. About this clonotype: Its antigen is not known.

This specimen consisted of PBMCs from blood, obtained about 5 days after vaccination. This sequence originates from a middle-aged man who received an inactivated influenza vaccine. V and J are TRBV20-1 and TRBJ2-1; D is undetermined. The CDR3 DNA is TGCAGTGCTAGAGTTCCCTCTCGCGCATTAGAGCAGTTCTTC. Amino acid sequence: CSARVPSRALEQFF.